This T cell receptor beta chain emerged from a study of beta chain features in type 1 diabetes. Germline values: CDR1 SGDLS, CDR2 YYNGEE. Trimming stripped 0 bases from V and 1 base from J, with 4 bases between. The CDR3 contains 13 residues. Overall study results and limits: The study found moderately but significantly shorter TCRB CDR3s in all four CD4+ subsets of Type 1 diabetes patients.

The whole isolated RNA underwent reverse transcription, so sequencing captured expressed TCRB transcripts. Sequencing was performed with immunoSEQ multiplex PCR; in TCRdb, only in-frame clones are kept and a portion is missing. Seen here are 100,000 to 150,000 clones, about a sixth observed once, and the top ten hold around 2.5%. This clone showed up just a few times. Its matching antigen is unknown. A much larger clonotype is one base distant, so this may be a read error. Other DNA variants within this sample encode the same CDR3. The specimen was central memory CD4+ T cells from blood. This receptor was obtained from a man aged 25-45 years with type 1 diabetes. The rearrangement links TRBV9 to TRBJ2-5; D is unclear. CDR3 in amino acids: CASSVGGQETQYF. In nucleotides, the CDR3 is TGTGCCAGCAGCGTAGGAGGCCAAGAGACCCAGTACTTC.